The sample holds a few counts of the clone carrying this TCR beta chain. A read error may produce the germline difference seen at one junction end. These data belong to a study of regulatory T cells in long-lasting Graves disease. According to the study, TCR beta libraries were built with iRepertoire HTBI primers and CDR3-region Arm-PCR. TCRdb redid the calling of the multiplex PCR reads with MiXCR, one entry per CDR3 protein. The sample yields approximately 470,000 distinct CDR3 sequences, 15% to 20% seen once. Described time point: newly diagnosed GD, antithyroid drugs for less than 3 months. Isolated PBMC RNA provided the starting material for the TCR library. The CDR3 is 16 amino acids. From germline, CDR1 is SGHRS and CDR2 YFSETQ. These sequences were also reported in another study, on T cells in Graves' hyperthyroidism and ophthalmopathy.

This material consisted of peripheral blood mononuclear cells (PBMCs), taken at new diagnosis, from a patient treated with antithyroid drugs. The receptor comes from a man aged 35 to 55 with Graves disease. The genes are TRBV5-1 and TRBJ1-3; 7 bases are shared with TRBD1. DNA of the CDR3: TGTGCCAGCAGCCTTTCCTTACAGGGGCTGGGGGACACCATATATTTT. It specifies CASSLSLQGLGDTIYF.